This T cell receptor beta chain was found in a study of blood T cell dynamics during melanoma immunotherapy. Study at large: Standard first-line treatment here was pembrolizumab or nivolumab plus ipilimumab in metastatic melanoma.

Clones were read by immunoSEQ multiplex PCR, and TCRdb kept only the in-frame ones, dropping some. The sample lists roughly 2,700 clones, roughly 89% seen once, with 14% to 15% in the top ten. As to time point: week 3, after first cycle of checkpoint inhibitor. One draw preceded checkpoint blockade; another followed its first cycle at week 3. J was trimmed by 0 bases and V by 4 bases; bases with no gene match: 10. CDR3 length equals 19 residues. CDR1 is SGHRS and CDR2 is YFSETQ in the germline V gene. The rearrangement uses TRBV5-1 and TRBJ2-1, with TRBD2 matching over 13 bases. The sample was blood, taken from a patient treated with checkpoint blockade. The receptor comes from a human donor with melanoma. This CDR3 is CASSLGLAGAPSSYNEQFF. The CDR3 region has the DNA TGCGCCAGCAGCCTAGGACTAGCGGGAGCACCAAGCTCCTACAATGAGCAGTTCTTC.